These T cell receptor beta chains were read from a single sample in a study of blood T cell repertoires in COVID-19. Sequencing was performed with immunoSEQ multiplex PCR; in TCRdb, only in-frame clones are kept and a portion is missing. The data contain roughly 41,000 clones, around 85% of them singletons. Sequencing was carried out using peripheral blood. These receptors originate from a human donor in a cohort sampled during active COVID-19. The donor label of this sample is uncertain. Both conserved end residues are part of each CDR3. Fields, in order: V gene, clone size, D gene, J gene, CDR3 DNA, CDR3 protein. D genes are given only for firm matches. Some rows have no size entry. The others give once, few or many, or a class for an expanded clone.

>TRBV18|.|TRBD1|TRBJ1-1
TGTGCCAGCTCACCGACCACAGGGGGCTTGAACACTGAAGCTTTCTTT
CASSPTTGGLNTEAFF
>TRBV3-1/TRBV3-2|.|TRBD2|TRBJ2-2
TGTGCCAGCAGCCAAGAAGGGACTACACACGCGAACACCGGGAAGCTGTTTTTT
CASSQEGTTHANTGKLFF
>TRBV5-1|medium-sized|TRBD1|TRBJ1-6
TGCGCCAGCAGCCGGACAGGGGAAGGATCACCCCTCCACTTT
CASSRTGEGSPLHF
>TRBV18|.|.|TRBJ1-2
TGTGCCAGCTCACCAGTGGAAGGGGAAGGCTACACCTTC
CASSPVEGEGYTF
>TRBV2|.|.|TRBJ2-3
TGTGCCCCTAGAGGGCTAGAAAGCACAGATACGCAGTATTTT
CAPRGLESTDTQYF
>TRBV5-1|.|TRBD2|TRBJ2-7
TGCGCCAGCAGCTTAAGACTAGCGGGGGGTCTTCCCTACGAGCAGTACTTC
CASSLRLAGGLPYEQYF
>TRBV20-1|.|.|TRBJ2-5
TGCAGTGCCAGGAATATGGAGACCCAGTACTTC
CSARNMETQYF
>TRBV13|once|.|TRBJ1-1
TGTGCCAGCGGGAGAGGGAGTACGAACACTGAAGCTTTCTTT
CASGRGSTNTEAFF
>TRBV5-1|.|.|TRBJ1-2
TGCGCCAGCAGCTTGGAGGCAGGGCGAGGCTACACCTTC
CASSLEAGRGYTF
>TRBV7-9|.|.|TRBJ2-6
TGTGCCAGCAGCTGGAGGGGCTCTGGGGCCAACGTCCTGACTTTC
CASSWRGSGANVLTF
>TRBV4-1|.|.|TRBJ1-1
TGCGCCAGCAGCCAAGATAGCGGCTGGGTAGGGGACACTGAAGCTTTCTTT
CASSQDSGWVGDTEAFF
>TRBV9|.|.|TRBJ2-5
TGTGCCAGCAGTGGGCCTTCCCCAAAGGAGACCCAGTACTTC
CASSGPSPKETQYF
>TRBV19|few|.|TRBJ1-5
TGTGCCAGTGGGCAGGGCAATCAGCCCCAGCATTTT
CASGQGNQPQHF
>TRBV6-5|.|.|TRBJ2-1
TGTGCCAGCAGTTACTCAGGGCAGGGGTACAATGAGCAGTTCTTC
CASSYSGQGYNEQFF
>TRBV15|.|TRBD1|TRBJ1-1
TGTGCCACCAGCAAGGACAGGGTCGCTGAAGCTTTCTTT
CATSKDRVAEAFF
>TRBV5-1|.|TRBD2|TRBJ2-5
TGCGCCAGCAGTCGTAGCGGGGGGGCTGAGACCCAGTACTTC
CASSRSGGAETQYF
>TRBV19|.|.|TRBJ2-1
TGTGCCAGTAGTATAACCCGCGCCGCCAATGAGCAGTTCTTC
CASSITRAANEQFF
>TRBV3-1/TRBV3-2|.|TRBD2|TRBJ2-5
TGTGCCAGCAGCCAAGATGCTTGGGGGGGCCAAGAGACCCAGTACTTC
CASSQDAWGGQETQYF
>TRBV10-1|few|.|TRBJ1-5
TGCGCCAGCAGTGAGTCCTCGGGGTTCAATCAGCCCCAGCATTTT
CASSESSGFNQPQHF
>TRBV10-3|.|.|TRBJ1-3
TGTGCCATCAGTGTGGTTCGCGCGCAGGGTCCTACCCTGGGAAACACCATATATTTT
CAISVVRAQGPTLGNTIYF
>TRBV18|few|TRBD1|TRBJ2-7
TGTGCCAGCTCCGTGGTGGGACAGGGATCCTACGAGCAGTACTTC
CASSVVGQGSYEQYF
>TRBV19|.|TRBD1|TRBJ1-2
TGTGCCAGTAGTCCGGACAGGAGCTATGGCTACACCTTC
CASSPDRSYGYTF
>TRBV12-3/TRBV12-4|.|.|TRBJ2-1
TGTGCCAGCACCTCGGCTAGCGCTCAGGAGCAGTTCTTC
CASTSASAQEQFF
>TRBV24-1|.|.|TRBJ2-1
TGTGCCACCAGTGATTCGTCCGGGACACCCGAAAAGCAGTTCTTC
CATSDSSGTPEKQFF
>TRBV5-1|.|.|TRBJ2-5
TGCGCCAGCAGCTTGGGATCACTAGATCAAGAGACCCAGTACTTC
CASSLGSLDQETQYF
>TRBV7-9|few|.|TRBJ1-3
TGTGCCAGCAGCTTAGTGGGCGGAAACACCATATATTTT
CASSLVGGNTIYF
>TRBV6-6|medium-sized|.|TRBJ1-5
TGTGCCAGCAGTTACGAGGGCAGAAATCAGCCCCAGCATTTT
CASSYEGRNQPQHF